This TCR beta chain is from a study of blood T cell repertoires in COVID-19. For the study at large: T cells, B-cell-depleted T cells, or PBMCs provided the cDNA or gDNA that served as material.

Repertoires were generated with immunoSEQ multiplex PCR, while TCRdb's copy carries only in-frame clones and drops some. Among 350,000 to 500,000 clones listed, roughly 88% were seen once. Participant ages covered roughly 18 to 89 years across about 25 US areas. Donors were grouped by their self-reported clinical history. This CDR3 contains 13 residues. The V end lost 3 bases, the J end lost 4 bases, and 9 bases lay between the germline ends. Per germline, CDR1 MDHEN and CDR2 SYDVKM. The sample comprised PBMCs or T cells enriched from blood (not recorded which). J is TRBJ1-1 and V is TRBV28; D is possibly TRBD1 (6 bases). The sequence came from a young woman who had been exposed to COVID-19. This CDR3 reads CASSFRGGTEAFF. The DNA for the CDR3 is TGTGCCAGCAGTTTCAGGGGCGGCACTGAAGCTTTCTTT.